This T cell receptor (beta chain) is from a study of CD8+CD57+ T cells in acquired aplastic anemia. In the study overall: The sorted CD4+ and CD8+ cells yielded an average about 3.5 ug of DNA. An average of about 10.8 million reads for CD4+ cells was obtained from healthy donors.

The use of genomic DNA as template underpinned the TCR beta VDJ and CDR3 profiling. TCRdb analysed the reads with MiXCR anew, one entry per CDR3 protein. The data contain some 180,000 distinct CDR3 sequences, about 47% of them seen just once; the ten biggest clones take up under 3.5%. Notes on this clonotype: Its target is unknown.

The CDR3 extends over 14 amino acids. V trimming: 1 base; J trimming: 9 bases; junction bases outside the gene matches: 5. CDR1 is SNHLY and CDR2 is FYNNEI in the germline V gene. Regarding the study as a whole: Simpson's diversity of CD8+ cells was not significantly different in patients compared with controls. Patients and controls shared around 30 CD8+ CDR3 sequences.

The sequenced material came from sorted CD4+, CD8+, or CD8+CD57+ T cells (not recorded which) from PBMCs. The rearrangement uses TRBV2 and TRBJ2-1; 8 bases agree with TRBD2. The TCR sequence derives from a human donor in good health. Written as DNA, the CDR3 is TGTGCCAGCAGTGAAGGGACTAGCAATGGTGAGCAGTTCTTC. It translates to CASSEGTSNGEQFF. The whole variable domain, remainder taken from reference TRBV2 and TRBJ2-1, is EPEVTQTPSHQVTQMGQEVILRCVPISNHLYFYWYRQILGQKVEFLVSFYNNEISEKSEIFDDQFSVERPDGSNFTLKIRSTKLEDSAMYFCASSEGTSNGEQFFGPGTRLTVL.